This TCR beta chain was documented in a study of blood T cell repertoires in COVID-19. Study context: In each case, the material was cDNA or gDNA derived from T cells, B-cell-depleted T cells, or PBMCs.

Trimming took 6 bases from V and 5 from J; bases not matched to a gene: 6. This CDR3 has 13 residues. Per the germline V gene, CDR1 is MNHEY and CDR2 is SMNVEV (reference sequence). Original data processing: Amplification with reference gene primers provided the estimates of nucleated cell counts. TCRdb's table, derived via immunoSEQ multiplex PCR, lists solely in-frame clones and lacks some. Clone size and V and J calls were adopted from that table, with D and trimming inferred from the DNA. The sample includes about 27,000 clones, over 80% of them seen just once. The sequenced material came from peripheral blood. The chain combines TRBV27 with TRBJ1-1; 7 bases agree with TRBD1. The clonotype comes from a man aged 65 to 85 with acute or convalescent COVID-19. CDR3 loop: CASRGQDGTEAFF. CDR3 DNA: TGTGCCAGCAGAGGACAGGACGGGACTGAAGCTTTCTTT.